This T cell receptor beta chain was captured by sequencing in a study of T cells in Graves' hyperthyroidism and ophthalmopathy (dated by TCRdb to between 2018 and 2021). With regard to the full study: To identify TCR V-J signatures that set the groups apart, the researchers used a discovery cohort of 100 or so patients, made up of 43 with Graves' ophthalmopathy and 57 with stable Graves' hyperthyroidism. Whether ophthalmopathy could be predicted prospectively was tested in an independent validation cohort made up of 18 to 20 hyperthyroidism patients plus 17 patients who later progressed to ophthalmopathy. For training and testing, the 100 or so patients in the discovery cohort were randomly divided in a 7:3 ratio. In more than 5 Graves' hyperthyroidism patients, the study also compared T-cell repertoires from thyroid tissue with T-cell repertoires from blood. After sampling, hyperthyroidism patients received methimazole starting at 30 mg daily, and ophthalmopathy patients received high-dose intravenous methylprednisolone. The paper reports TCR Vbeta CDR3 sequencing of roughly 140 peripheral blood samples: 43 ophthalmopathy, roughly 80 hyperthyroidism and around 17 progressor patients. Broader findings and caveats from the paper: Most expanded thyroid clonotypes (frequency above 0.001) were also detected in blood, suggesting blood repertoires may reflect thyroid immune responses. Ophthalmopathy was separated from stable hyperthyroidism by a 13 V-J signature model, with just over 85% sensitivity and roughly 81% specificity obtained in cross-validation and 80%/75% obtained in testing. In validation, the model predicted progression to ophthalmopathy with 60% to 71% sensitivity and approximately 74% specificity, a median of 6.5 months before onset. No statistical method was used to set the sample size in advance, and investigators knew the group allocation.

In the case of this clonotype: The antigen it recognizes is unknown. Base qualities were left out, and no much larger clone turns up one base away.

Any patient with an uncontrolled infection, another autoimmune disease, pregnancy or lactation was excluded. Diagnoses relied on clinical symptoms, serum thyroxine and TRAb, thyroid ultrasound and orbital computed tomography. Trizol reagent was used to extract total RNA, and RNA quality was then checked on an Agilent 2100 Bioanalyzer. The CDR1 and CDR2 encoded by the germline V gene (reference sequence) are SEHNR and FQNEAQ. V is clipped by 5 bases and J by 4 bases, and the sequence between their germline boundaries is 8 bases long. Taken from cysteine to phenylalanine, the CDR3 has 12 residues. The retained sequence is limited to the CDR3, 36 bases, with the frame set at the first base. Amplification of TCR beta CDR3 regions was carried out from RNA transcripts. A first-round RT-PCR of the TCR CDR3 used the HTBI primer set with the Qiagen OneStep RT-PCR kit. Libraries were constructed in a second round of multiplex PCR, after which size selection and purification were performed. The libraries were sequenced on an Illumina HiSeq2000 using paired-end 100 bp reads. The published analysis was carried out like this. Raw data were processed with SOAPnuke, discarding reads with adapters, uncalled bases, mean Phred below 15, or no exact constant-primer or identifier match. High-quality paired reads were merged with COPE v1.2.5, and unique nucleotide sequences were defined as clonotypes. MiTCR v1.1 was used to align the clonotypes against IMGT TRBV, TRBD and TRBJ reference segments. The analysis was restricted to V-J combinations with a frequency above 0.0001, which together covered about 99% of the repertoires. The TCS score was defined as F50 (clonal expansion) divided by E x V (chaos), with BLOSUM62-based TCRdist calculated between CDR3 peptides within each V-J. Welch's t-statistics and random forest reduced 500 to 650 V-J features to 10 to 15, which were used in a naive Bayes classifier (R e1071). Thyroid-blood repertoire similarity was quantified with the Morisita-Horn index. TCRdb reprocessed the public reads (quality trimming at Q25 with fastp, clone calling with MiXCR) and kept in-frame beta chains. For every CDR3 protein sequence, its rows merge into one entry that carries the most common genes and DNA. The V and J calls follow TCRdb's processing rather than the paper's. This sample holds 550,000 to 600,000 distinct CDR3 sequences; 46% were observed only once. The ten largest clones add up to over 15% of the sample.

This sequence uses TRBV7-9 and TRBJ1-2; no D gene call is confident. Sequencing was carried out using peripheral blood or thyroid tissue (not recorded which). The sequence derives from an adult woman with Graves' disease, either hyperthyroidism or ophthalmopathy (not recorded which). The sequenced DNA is TGTGCCAGCAGCCCAGACATCTATGGCTACACCTTC. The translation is CASSPDIYGYTF.